Each of the 20 T cell receptor beta chains below was sequenced from the same sample in a study of T cells in Graves' hyperthyroidism and ophthalmopathy. The investigators amplified TCR beta CDR3 regions from RNA transcripts. TCR CDR3 regions were first amplified by RT-PCR with HTBI primers. Each CDR3 protein is one row after TCRdb ran MiXCR on the multiplex PCR reads. The data show 650,000 to 800,000 distinct CDR3 sequences, just under 45% seen once. The specimen was peripheral blood or thyroid tissue (not recorded which). Receptors originate from an adult man with Graves' disease, either hyperthyroidism or ophthalmopathy (not recorded which).

The table lists this clonotype with many counts. V is TRBV7-2 and J is TRBJ1-6; no definite D call. This CDR3 contains 16 residues. Germline CDR1 SGHTA, CDR2 FQGNSA. V was shortened by 5 bases and J by 4 bases, with 15 bases between the two germline ends. The CDR3 region is CASSLRISGYNSPLHF. CDR3 coding DNA: TGTGCCAGCAGCCTACGGATATCGGGGTATAATTCACCCCTCCACTTT.

The genes are TRBV7-9 and TRBJ2-7; perhaps D is TRBD1 or TRBD2 (5 bases each). Germline CDR1 is SEHNR and CDR2 is FQNEAQ (reference sequence). This CDR3 region has 15 residues. Trimming took off 6 bases at V and 0 bases at J, with 15 bases between the two ends. CDR3: CASSSRGAVSYEQYF. DNA for the CDR3: TGTGCCAGCAGTTCCCGAGGGGCAGTCTCCTACGAGCAGTACTTC.

As to this clonotype: At one end the junction does not follow the germline gene, possibly because of a read error. The chain recombines TRBV15 with TRBJ1-2, with D perhaps matching TRBD1 (5 bases). The CDR3 sequence is 13 residues long. Germline lookup yields CDR1 LNHNV and CDR2 YYDKDF (reference sequence). The CDR3: CAASSGGNYGYTF. CDR3 sequence (DNA): TGTGCCGCCAGCAGTGGGGGAAATTATGGCTACACCTTC.

Points on this clonotype: A read error may be the cause here, since a much bigger clone is one base away. The gene calls are TRBV10-3 and TRBJ1-2; D is unresolved. The CDR3 is made up of 14 amino acids. Germline assignment: CDR1 ENHRY and CDR2 SYGVKD. Here the CDR3 DNA reads TGTGCCGTCAGGTTAGGGCTTTCTAACTATGGCTACACCTTC. Translation gives CAVRLGLSNYGYTF.

J is TRBJ1-1 and V is TRBV29-1; tentatively, D is TRBD1 (6 bases). The V end was cut by 8 bases, the J end by 4 bases, with 20 bases between. CDR1 is SQVTM and CDR2 is ANQGSEA in the germline V gene. This CDR3 has 14 amino acids. In DNA form, the CDR3 reads TGCAGCAGTGCTTGGACAGCCGGAGCCACTGAAGCTTTCTTT. Protein: CSSAWTAGATEAFF.

The genes are TRBV5-1 and TRBJ1-4; D call uncertain. CDR1 SGHRS and CDR2 YFSETQ come from the germline V gene. The CDR3 contains 14 residues. V was shortened by 4 bases and J by 0 bases, with 7 bases between the two germline ends. CDR3 DNA sequence: TGCGCCAGCAGCCCTGCATCAACTAATGAAAAACTGTTTTTT. It codes for CASSPASTNEKLFF.

The sample holds many counts of this clonotype. V and J are TRBV2 and TRBJ2-7; possible D gene TRBD2, 5 bases. The ends were cut back, 3 bases at V and 6 bases at J, with 21 bases in the middle. Germline V gives CDR1 SNHLY, CDR2 FYNNEI. The CDR3 contains 16 residues. CDR3 bases: TGTGCCAGCAGTGACGGGGTGGGGAGCTTGGGCGGCGAGCAGTACTTC. It encodes CASSDGVGSLGGEQYF.

This chain's CDR3 is CSIAVGGSYEQYF. For the CDR3, the DNA is TGCAGCATTGCTGTCGGGGGCTCCTACGAGCAGTACTTC. The genes are TRBV29-1 and TRBJ2-7, with D perhaps matching TRBD2 (6 bases). Germline V lookup: CDR1 SQVTM, CDR2 ANQGSEA. This CDR3 region has 13 residues. The V and J ends lost 8 bases and 0 bases respectively, with 14 bases between them.

This clonotype was counted at least ten times. This chain uses TRBV29-1 with TRBJ2-5, with no clear D. The CDR3 is 13 residues long. CDR1 and CDR2 (germline): SQVTM, ANQGSEA. The germline V and J ends were trimmed by 3 bases and 1 base, with 9 bases remaining between them. The CDR3 reads CSVDDLLQETQYF. CDR3 in DNA: TGCAGCGTTGATGATCTACTCCAAGAGACCCAGTACTTC.

This clonotype was counted many times. V is TRBV20-1 and J is TRBJ2-6; TRBD1 matches at 7 bases. CDR3 length: 16 residues. Germline assignment: CDR1 DFQATT and CDR2 SNEGSKA (reference sequence). Losses at the gene ends were 0 bases for V and 2 bases for J; bases not matched to a gene: 4. CDR3 loop: CSARDHRGTGANVLTF. The CDR3 region has the DNA TGCAGTGCTAGAGATCACAGGGGAACTGGGGCCAACGTCCTGACTTTC.

The chain has TRBV12-3 or TRBV12-4 and TRBJ2-7; possibly TRBD1 for D (6 bases). The CDR3 runs to 12 residues. The V end was cut by 6 bases, the J end by 1 base, with 7 bases between. The CDR3 region has the DNA TGTGCCAGCAGACAGGGTTCCTACGAGCAGTACTTC. Translating it yields CASRQGSYEQYF.

This clonotype was seen more than once but under ten times. The rearrangement uses TRBV5-1 and TRBJ2-2, with 10 nucleotides matching TRBD1. The CDR3 has 18 amino acids. The V gene's germline CDR1 is SGHRS and CDR2 YFSETQ. With 1 base clipped from V and 0 bases from J, the junction kept 6 bases outside the gene matches. CDR3 loop: CASSLRQTGGANTGELFF. For the CDR3, the DNA is TGCGCCAGCAGCTTGCGGCAGACAGGGGGCGCGAACACCGGGGAGCTGTTTTTT.

The chain is built from TRBV6-5 and TRBJ1-1; D uncertain. The germline V and J ends were trimmed by 7 bases and 5 bases, with 14 bases remaining between them. The CDR3 loop spans 13 amino acids. CDR1 and CDR2 (germline): MNHEY, SVGAGI. CDR3 sequence reads: CASTQRRETEAFF. As DNA, the CDR3 is TGTGCCAGCACGCAGAGGAGGGAAACTGAAGCTTTCTTT.

This clonotype was counted ten times or more. The chain combines TRBV7-8 with TRBJ1-5; a possible D gene is TRBD1 (5 bases). The germline V gene encodes CDR1 SGHVS and CDR2 FQNEAQ. Trimming cost V 1 base and J 9 bases, with 10 bases left between them. The CDR3 is made up of 13 amino acids. CDR3 nucleotide sequence: TGTGCCAGCAGCTTAGAGAGACAGATGCCCCAGCATTTT. It codes for CASSLERQMPQHF.

A word on this clonotype: It may be a read error: a sequence one base away is much more abundant. The conserved final phenylalanine or tryptophan is absent from the CDR3, which likely points to a read error. V is TRBV7-9 and J is TRBJ1-6; D call uncertain. The germline V gene encodes CDR1 SEHNR and CDR2 FQNEAQ (reference sequence). The V end was cut by 7 bases, the J end by 7 bases, with 11 bases between. The CDR3 is 13 residues long. CDR3 region: CASTPGENSPLHL. The CDR3 DNA reads as TGTGCCAGCACCCCGGGCGAAAATTCACCCCTCCACCTT.

The chain has TRBV29-1 and TRBJ1-2; D ambiguous. This CDR3 has 9 residues. V dropped 3 bases and J dropped 14 bases, with 10 bases sitting between them. Germline CDR1 is SQVTM and CDR2 is ANQGSEA. CDR3 DNA sequence: TGCAGCGTTGACTTCGGGAGGACCTTC. This codes for CSVDFGRTF.

This clonotype has ten or more counts. The chain recombines TRBV6-5 with TRBJ1-4; D is uncertain. The CDR3 extends over 14 amino acids. Trimming shortened V by 2 bases and J by 8 bases, and 12 bases separated the two germline ends. Germline assignment: CDR1 MNHEY and CDR2 SVGAGI. Written as DNA, the CDR3 is TGTGCCAGCAGTTACCGCGGTGTTGAGGAAAAACTGTTTTTT. The encoded protein is CASSYRGVEEKLFF.

The V and J genes are TRBV24-1 and TRBJ2-2; D remains unclear. The germline CDR1 and CDR2 sequences are KGHDR and SFDVKD. This CDR3 has 12 amino acids. The V gene lost 3 bases and the J gene lost 4 bases, with 2 bases spanning the gap. The CDR3 coding sequence is TGTGCCACCAGTGATCCCACCGGGGAGCTGTTTTTT. Encoded protein: CATSDPTGELFF.

The chain combines TRBV11-1 with TRBJ1-5, with 12 bases aligning to TRBD1. This CDR3 has 16 amino acids. After removal of 5 bases from V and 3 bases from J, the junction contained 5 bases not matched to a gene. The germline V gene has CDR1 SGHAT and CDR2 FQDESV (reference sequence). CDR3 residues: CASSRRDRGPNQPQHF. DNA of the CDR3: TGTGCCAGCAGCCGCAGGGACAGGGGGCCCAATCAGCCCCAGCATTTT.

Of note for this clonotype: It may be a read error: a sequence one base away is much more abundant. The chain is built from TRBV9 and TRBJ1-1, with D possibly TRBD1 on 5 matching bases. V was pared by 2 bases and J by 7 bases, with 12 bases between. The CDR3 sequence is 13 residues long. CDR1 is SGDLS and CDR2 is YYNGEE in the germline V gene. The CDR3 sequence is CASSVEGWGEAFF. CDR3 nucleotide sequence: TGTGCCAGCAGCGTGGAGGGGTGGGGTGAAGCTTTCTTT.